Listed here is a single TCR beta chain. Its antigen is not identified. V was trimmed by 3 bases and J by 2 bases, leaving 13 bases between them. This CDR3 is 15 amino acids long. Germline CDR1 reads SEHNR; CDR2 reads FQNEAQ (reference sequence). The time point is: week 23, last vaccination. The investigators gave 300 ug of mutant IDH1 20-mer peptide in each vaccine dose, together with topical imiquimod. Clones were read by immunoSEQ multiplex PCR, and TCRdb kept only the in-frame ones, dropping some. In the table there are 58,000 or so clones, approximately 87% of which are singletons. The entry originates in a study of a mutant IDH1 vaccine in newly diagnosed glioma.

The J gene is TRBJ1-2, the V gene TRBV7-9; tentative D call: TRBD1 (6 bases). The sequenced sample was PBMCs, obtained from a glioma patient whose treatment included an IDH1 peptide vaccine. This TCR was sampled from a man aged 35 to 55 with glioma. This chain's CDR3 is CASSFGYRENYGYTF. In DNA, the CDR3 is TGTGCCAGCAGCTTTGGATACAGGGAGAACTATGGCTACACCTTC.